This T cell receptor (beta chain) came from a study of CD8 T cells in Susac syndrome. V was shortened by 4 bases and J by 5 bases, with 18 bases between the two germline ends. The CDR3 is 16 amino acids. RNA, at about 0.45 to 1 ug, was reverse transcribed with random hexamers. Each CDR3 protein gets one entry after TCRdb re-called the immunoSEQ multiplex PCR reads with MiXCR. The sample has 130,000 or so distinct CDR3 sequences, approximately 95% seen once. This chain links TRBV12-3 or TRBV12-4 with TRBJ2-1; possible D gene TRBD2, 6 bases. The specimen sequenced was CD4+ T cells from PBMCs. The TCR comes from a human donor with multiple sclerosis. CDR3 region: CASSSTRMGYDNEQFF. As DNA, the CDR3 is TGTGCCAGCAGTTCGACTAGAATGGGGTATGACAATGAGCAGTTCTTC.